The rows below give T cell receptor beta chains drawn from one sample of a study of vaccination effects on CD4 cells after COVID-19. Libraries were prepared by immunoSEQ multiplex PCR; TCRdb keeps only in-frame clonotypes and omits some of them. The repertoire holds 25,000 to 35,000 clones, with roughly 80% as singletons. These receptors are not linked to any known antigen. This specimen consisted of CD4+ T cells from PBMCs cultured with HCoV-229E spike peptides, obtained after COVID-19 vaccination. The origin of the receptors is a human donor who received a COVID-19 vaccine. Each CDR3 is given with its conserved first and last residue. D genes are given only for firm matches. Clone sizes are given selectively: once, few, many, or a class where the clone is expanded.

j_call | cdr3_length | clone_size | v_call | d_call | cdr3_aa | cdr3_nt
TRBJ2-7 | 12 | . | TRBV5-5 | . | CASSLDVYEQYF | TGTGCCAGCAGCCTCGACGTCTACGAGCAGTACTTC
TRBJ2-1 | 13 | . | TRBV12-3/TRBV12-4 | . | CASSLAGPNEQFF | TGTGCCAGCAGTTTGGCAGGGCCCAATGAGCAGTTCTTC
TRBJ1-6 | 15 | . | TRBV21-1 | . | CASSTRETYNSPLHF | TGTGCCAGCAGCACCCGGGAGACCTATAATTCACCCCTCCACTTT
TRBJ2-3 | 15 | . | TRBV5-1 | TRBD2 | CASSQRGGLLDTQYF | TGCGCCAGCAGCCAGCGGGGGGGCCTCTTAGATACGCAGTATTTT
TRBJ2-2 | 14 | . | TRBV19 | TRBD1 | CASNPGQGNGELFF | TGTGCCAGTAATCCGGGACAGGGTAACGGGGAGCTGTTTTTT
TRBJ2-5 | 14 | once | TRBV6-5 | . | CASGYGLYQETQYF | TGTGCCAGCGGGTACGGATTGTACCAAGAGACCCAGTACTTC
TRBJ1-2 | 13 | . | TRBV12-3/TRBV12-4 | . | CASSSGTNYGYTF | TGTGCCAGCAGTTCCGGGACTAACTATGGCTACACCTTC
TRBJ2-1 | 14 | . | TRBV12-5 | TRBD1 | CASGPTGDYNEQFF | TGTGCTAGTGGTCCGACAGGGGATTACAATGAGCAGTTCTTC
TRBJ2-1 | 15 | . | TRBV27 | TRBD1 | CASSSRDRVYNEQFF | TGTGCCAGCAGTTCCCGGGACAGGGTCTACAATGAGCAGTTCTTC
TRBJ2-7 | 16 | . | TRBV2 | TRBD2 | CASCPWGGGRAGEQYF | TGTGCCAGCTGCCCCTGGGGTGGCGGGAGGGCCGGGGAGCAGTACTTC